This TCR beta chain was captured by sequencing in a study of CD8 T cells in ankylosing spondylitis. In its sample, this clonotype was seen a few times. The antigen is undetermined. Quantitative barcoded 5'-RACE was used to prepare TCR beta libraries. In TCRdb, the 5' RACE reads were re-called with MiXCR into one record per CDR3 protein. The sample has 250,000 or so distinct CDR3 sequences; 18% are singletons. Study-level results: With a CD8+ phenotype, disease-linked clones were relatively rare in peripheral blood. Ankylosing spondylitis blood seemed to carry a telltale TCR beta motif made of several highly homologous variants.

This TCR was recovered from a male donor with ankylosing spondylitis or in good health (not recorded which). The sample taken for sequencing was blood, either unsorted or a sorted T cell fraction (not recorded which).

CDR3 coding DNA: TGTGCCAGCAGCTTTTTCATACAGGGGAATGGCTACACCTTC. Amino acid sequence: CASSFFIQGNGYTF. The chain recombines TRBV5-5 with TRBJ1-2; 7 nucleotides agree with TRBD1. This CDR3 comprises 14 residues. Germline V gives CDR1 SGHKS, CDR2 YYEKEE (reference sequence). V lost 2 bases and J lost 6; bases outside the gene matches: 7.